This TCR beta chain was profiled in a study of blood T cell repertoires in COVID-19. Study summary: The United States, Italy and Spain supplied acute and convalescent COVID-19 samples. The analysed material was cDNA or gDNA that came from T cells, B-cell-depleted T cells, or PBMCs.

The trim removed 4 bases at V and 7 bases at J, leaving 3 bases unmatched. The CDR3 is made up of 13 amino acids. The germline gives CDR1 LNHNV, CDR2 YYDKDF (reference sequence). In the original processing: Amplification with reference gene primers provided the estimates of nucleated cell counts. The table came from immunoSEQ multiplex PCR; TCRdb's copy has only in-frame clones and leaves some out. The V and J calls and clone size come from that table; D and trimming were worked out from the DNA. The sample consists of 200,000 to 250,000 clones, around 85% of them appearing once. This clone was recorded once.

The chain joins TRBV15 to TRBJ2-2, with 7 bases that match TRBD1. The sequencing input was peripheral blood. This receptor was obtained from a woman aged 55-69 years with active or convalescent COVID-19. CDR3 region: CATSKGANGELFF. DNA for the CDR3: TGTGCCACCAGCAAGGGGGCGAACGGGGAGCTGTTTTTT.